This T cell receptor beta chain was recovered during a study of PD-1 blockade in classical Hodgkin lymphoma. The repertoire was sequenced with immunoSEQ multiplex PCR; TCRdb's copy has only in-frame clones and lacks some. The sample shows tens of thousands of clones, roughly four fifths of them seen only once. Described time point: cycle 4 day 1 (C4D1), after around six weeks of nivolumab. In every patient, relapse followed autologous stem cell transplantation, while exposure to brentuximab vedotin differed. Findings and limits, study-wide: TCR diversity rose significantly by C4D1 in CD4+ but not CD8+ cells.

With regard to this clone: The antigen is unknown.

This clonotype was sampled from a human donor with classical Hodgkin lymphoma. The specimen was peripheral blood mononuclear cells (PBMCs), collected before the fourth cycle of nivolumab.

The CDR3 protein is CAWFSSGSSYNEQFF. CDR3 bases: TGTGCCTGGTTCTCTAGCGGAAGCTCCTACAATGAGCAGTTCTTC. The chain is built from TRBV30 and TRBJ2-1, with 7 bases identical to TRBD2. V trimming: 5 bases; J trimming: 0 bases; junction bases outside the gene matches: 7. The CDR3 has 15 residues. CDR1 and CDR2 from the germline V gene are GTSNPN and SVGIG (reference sequence).